One sample yielded the 23 T cell receptor beta chains listed below, sequenced in a study of siplizumab effects on memory and regulatory T cells. The method was immunoSEQ multiplex PCR; TCRdb's version includes in-frame clones alone and lacks a portion of them. The table lists about 64,000 clones, around 96% of them singletons, with about 0.095% in the top ten. Sequencing input: naive CD8+ T cells sorted from blood. These receptors were collected from a human donor in good health.

This sequence joins TRBV7-9 and TRBJ2-2, with D possibly matching TRBD2 (6 bases). Trimming cost V 1 base and J 0 bases, with 9 bases left between them. Germline loops: CDR1 SEHNR, CDR2 FQNEAQ (reference sequence). This CDR3 spans 16 amino acids. The CDR3 DNA follows: TGTGCCAGCAGCTTAGTAGGAGGGTCGAACACCGGGGAGCTGTTTTTT. Protein sequence: CASSLVGGSNTGELFF.

This clone has only a few counts. The rearrangement links TRBV9 to TRBJ1-1, with D hard to call. Germline V gene lookup returns CDR1 SGDLS and CDR2 YYNGEE. V was trimmed by 4 bases and J by 1 base, leaving 11 bases between them. CDR3 length: 14 amino acids. The CDR3 spells CASSPQTGNTEAFF. The CDR3, as DNA: TGTGCCAGCAGCCCCCAGACTGGGAACACTGAAGCTTTCTTT.

The rearrangement links TRBV4-1 to TRBJ2-7, with D hard to call. The germline V and J ends were trimmed by 0 bases and 3 bases, with 15 bases remaining between them. CDR1 is MGHRA, CDR2 YSYEKL, per germline. The CDR3 has 16 amino acids. The CDR3 spells CASSQEADPGFYEQYF. Here the CDR3 DNA reads TGCGCCAGCAGCCAAGAGGCTGATCCCGGATTCTACGAGCAGTACTTC.

This chain joins TRBV25-1 and TRBJ2-7; weak D call: TRBD2 (5 bases). Trimming removed 3 bases at V and 3 bases at J, with 12 bases between. This CDR3 contains 14 residues. From germline, CDR1 is MGHDK and CDR2 SYGVNS. The CDR3 sequence: CASSERVRFYEQYF. The CDR3 DNA reads as TGTGCCAGCAGTGAGAGGGTTCGCTTCTACGAGCAGTACTTC.

This clone has just one count. V is TRBV4-1 and J is TRBJ2-1, with TRBD2 identical over 8 bases. Germline V gene lookup returns CDR1 MGHRA and CDR2 YSYEKL. V shed 3 bases and J 10 bases; nucleotides not matched to a gene: 14. This CDR3 is 16 amino acids long. The CDR3 sequence is CASSQDFGGDYSEQFF. The DNA of the CDR3 is TGCGCCAGCAGCCAGGACTTCGGGGGGGATTACAGCGAGCAGTTCTTC.

The chain uses TRBV6-5 and TRBJ1-5; 7 bases are shared with TRBD1. CDR1 and CDR2 from the germline V gene are MNHEY and SVGAGI. The CDR3 length is 14 residues. V shed 6 bases and J 0 bases; nucleotides not matched to a gene: 2. The CDR3 spells CASRGQYSNQPQHF. The CDR3 DNA reads TGTGCCAGCAGGGGACAGTATAGCAATCAGCCCCAGCATTTT.

The V gene is TRBV11-2, the J gene TRBJ1-6; 8 nucleotides agree with TRBD1. Unmatched junction bases numbered 12, after V lost 7 bases and J lost 4 bases. The length of the CDR3 is 17 residues. CDR1 SGHAT and CDR2 FQNNGV come from the germline V gene. The CDR3 here is CASTLVGQGAYNSPLHF. The CDR3, as DNA: TGTGCCAGCACTTTAGTAGGGCAGGGGGCGTATAATTCACCCCTCCACTTT. The full variable domain, completed using reference TRBV11-2 and TRBJ1-6, is EAGVAQSPRYKIIEKRQSVAFWCNPISGHATLYWYQQILGQGPKLLIQFQNNGVVDDSQLPKDRFSAERLKGVDSTLKIQPAKLEDSAVYLCASTLVGQGAYNSPLHFGNGTRLTVT.

For the CDR3, the DNA is TGTGCCAGCAGCGCCTCCGGGACAGGGCTCTACGAGCAGTACTTC. Amino acids: CASSASGTGLYEQYF. This sequence joins TRBV9 and TRBJ2-7, with 9 nucleotides matching TRBD1. J gave up 3 bases and V 3 bases, and 7 bases lay outside the gene matches. Germline values: CDR1 SGDLS, CDR2 YYNGEE. The CDR3 contains 15 residues.

The gene calls are TRBV27 and TRBJ2-1; 12 nucleotides line up with TRBD2. V shed 3 bases and J 6 bases; nucleotides not matched to a gene: 6. Germline CDR1 is MNHEY and CDR2 is SMNVEV (reference sequence). The length of the CDR3 is 16 residues. CDR3 sequence (DNA): TGTGCCAGCAGTTTTATCCTAGCGGGGGGGCTCAATGAGCAGTTCTTC. It translates to CASSFILAGGLNEQFF.

The chain links TRBV30 to TRBJ2-3; 7 nucleotides agree with TRBD1. V lost 5 bases to trimming and J lost 2 bases; unmatched junction nucleotides: 4. Germline values: CDR1 GTSNPN, CDR2 SVGIG (reference sequence). CDR3 length: 13 amino acids. The CDR3 nucleotides read TGTGCCTGGCGGGACAGACTCACAGATACGCAGTATTTT. It yields the protein CAWRDRLTDTQYF.

The chain recombines TRBV9 with TRBJ2-5, with D maybe TRBD1 (6 bases). Germline lookup yields CDR1 SGDLS and CDR2 YYNGEE. Trimming removed 1 base from V and 0 bases from J, with 13 bases in between. The CDR3 runs 16 residues. The CDR3 reads CASSVSSTGYQETQYF. The CDR3 region has the DNA TGTGCCAGCAGCGTATCCTCGACAGGATACCAAGAGACCCAGTACTTC.

The genes are TRBV6-5 and TRBJ2-4; D is possibly TRBD1 (6 bases). The CDR3 has 12 amino acids. Germline V gene lookup returns CDR1 MNHEY and CDR2 SVGAGI. V was pared by 6 bases and J by 6 bases, with 9 bases between. CDR3 coding DNA: TGTGCCAGCAGCCTACAGGGAAACATTCAGTACTTC. Translated, it gives CASSLQGNIQYF.

The rearrangement joins TRBV10-3 to TRBJ1-1; D is unclear. Per germline, CDR1 ENHRY and CDR2 SYGVKD. This CDR3 has 15 residues. Between the trimmed V and J ends, which lost 0 bases and 0 bases, there was a span of 8 bases. The chain's CDR3 is CAISESPTMNTEAFF. The DNA of the CDR3 is TGTGCCATCAGTGAGTCTCCAACCATGAACACTGAAGCTTTCTTT.

This clone is a singleton in its sample. The rearrangement links TRBV19 to TRBJ1-2; D possibly corresponds to TRBD1 (5 bases). The germline V gene has CDR1 LNHDA and CDR2 SQIVND (reference sequence). The CDR3 has 15 residues. The V end was cut by 1 base, the J end by 3 bases, with 12 bases between. The chain's CDR3 is CASSIGTGQHYGYTF. The CDR3 nucleotides are TGTGCCAGTAGTATAGGAACTGGACAACACTATGGCTACACCTTC.

V is TRBV4-1 and J is TRBJ1-4; D is ambiguous. Trimming left V 4 bases short and J 0 bases short, with 12 bases between. Germline CDR1 MGHRA, CDR2 YSYEKL. The CDR3 totals 16 residues. CDR3 coding DNA: TGCGCCAGCAGCCCAGACGCTTCCGCAACTAATGAAAAACTGTTTTTT. The encoded protein is CASSPDASATNEKLFF.

The chain combines TRBV14 with TRBJ2-7; possible D gene TRBD1, 5 bases. V lost 0 bases to trimming and J lost 2 bases, with 11 bases between them. This CDR3 contains 15 residues. The germline V gene has CDR1 SGHDN and CDR2 FVKESK. The CDR3 bases are TGTGCCAGCAGCCAAGAGTTCGCGACAGCCTACGAGCAGTACTTC. It yields the protein CASSQEFATAYEQYF.

The gene calls are TRBV5-1 and TRBJ2-3, with D possibly called TRBD1 or TRBD2 (6 bases each). This CDR3 has 14 amino acids. V shed 6 bases and J shed 0 bases, with 11 bases lying between them. Germline V gene data show CDR1 as SGHRS and CDR2 as YFSETQ. The CDR3: CASKPGASTDTQYF. Written as DNA, the CDR3 is TGCGCCAGCAAACCGGGGGCGAGCACAGATACGCAGTATTTT.

This chain connects TRBV28 to TRBJ1-3; D ambiguous. Germline V lookup: CDR1 MDHEN, CDR2 SYDVKM. V dropped 6 bases and J dropped 4 bases, with 10 bases sitting between them. The CDR3 consists of 13 residues. The CDR3 region has the DNA TGTGCCAGCAGGATTCCGGGGGGAAACACCATATATTTT. It is translated as CASRIPGGNTIYF.

This sequence joins TRBV21-1 and TRBJ1-5. TRBV21-1 is labeled a pseudogene. This CDR3 is 21 amino acids long. The CDR3 region is CASSKTGPGNREAIRNQPQHF. In DNA, the CDR3 is TGTGCCAGCAGCAAAACGGGCCCGGGAAACAGGGAGGCTATACGAAATCAGCCCCAGCATTTT.

J is TRBJ1-1 and V is TRBV29-1; 7 bases line up with TRBD1. Germline V lookup: CDR1 SQVTM, CDR2 ANQGSEA. Unmatched junction bases numbered 6, after V lost 3 bases and J lost 5 bases. The CDR3 length is 13 residues. For the CDR3, the DNA is TGCAGCGTTGAGAAGGGGGCAGGAACTGAAGCTTTCTTT. This encodes CSVEKGAGTEAFF. The full variable domain, completed using reference TRBV29-1 and TRBJ1-1, is SAVISQKPSRDICQRGTSLTIQCQVDSQVTMMFWYRQQPGQSLTLIATANQGSEATYESGFVIDKFPISRPNLTFSTLTVSNMSPEDSSIYLCSVEKGAGTEAFFGQGTRLTVV.

This clone was recorded only once. At the DNA level, this CDR3 is encoded by other sequences in the same sample as well. The J gene is TRBJ1-1, the V gene TRBV19; D unclear. CDR1 is LNHDA, CDR2 SQIVND, per germline (reference sequence). The V and J ends lost 6 bases and 1 base respectively, with 6 bases between them. The CDR3 is 12 amino acids. The CDR3 spells CASRIGNTEAFF. Written as DNA, the CDR3 is TGTGCCAGTAGAATCGGGAACACTGAAGCTTTCTTT.

This chain links TRBV27 with TRBJ2-7; D gene unclear. The germline V gene encodes CDR1 MNHEY and CDR2 SMNVEV (reference sequence). This CDR3 spans 13 amino acids. Trimming removed 2 bases at V and 5 bases at J, with 10 bases between. The CDR3 is CASSLSGVHEQYF. CDR3 coding DNA: TGTGCCAGCAGTTTAAGTGGAGTCCACGAGCAGTACTTC.

The chain joins TRBV12-5 to TRBJ2-3, with a possible D match to TRBD2 (6 bases). The germline V gene has CDR1 LGHNT and CDR2 FRNRAP. The germline V and J ends were trimmed by 5 bases and 4 bases, with 13 bases remaining between them. The CDR3 is made up of 14 amino acids. CDR3: CASGPGLLADTQYF. The CDR3 region has the DNA TGTGCTAGTGGTCCGGGACTTCTCGCAGATACGCAGTATTTT.